This TCR beta chain was found in a study of cytomegalovirus exposure and HLA in healthy donors. Broader study findings: TCR beta V segments were, for the most part, productive about 87% or about 30% of the time in an earlier analysis.

13 Jbeta primers and 60 Vbeta primers were used for the PCR. Measured with immunoSEQ multiplex PCR; TCRdb has only the in-frame clones, and not every one. The sample includes some 150,000 clones, 60% to 85% of them seen just once. Germline V gene sequence: CDR1 SNHLY, CDR2 FYNNEI. CDR3 length equals 15 residues. V lost 6 bases, J lost 1 base, and 16 bases lay in between. Regarding this clone: The antigen is unknown.

The chain employs TRBV2 and TRBJ2-7; D perhaps matches TRBD1 (6 bases). Source material: PBMCs. This TCR came from a woman in her 40s in good health and CMV-seronegative. CDR3 region: CASSERQVPSYEQYF. The CDR3 coding sequence is TGTGCCAGCAGCGAACGACAGGTCCCGTCCTACGAGCAGTACTTC.